Detailed here is one T cell receptor beta chain. J was trimmed by 3 bases and V by 2 bases; bases with no gene match: 1. Germline-derived CDR1 and CDR2 are SGHRS and YFSETQ. This CDR3 is built from 13 residues. In the original processing: Estimation of nucleated cell counts relied on the amplification of reference gene primers. Generated by immunoSEQ multiplex PCR, the TCRdb table keeps only in-frame clones and is missing some. The DNA was the basis for D and trimming; V, J and clone size are from that table. The repertoire holds under 200,000 clones, with 82% as singletons. The record originates from a study of blood T cell repertoires in COVID-19. Study-level information: Spain, Italy and the United States supplied samples that represented acute and convalescent COVID-19.

The sequence was obtained from a woman in her sixties or seventies with COVID-19, enrolled during active disease. V and J are TRBV5-1 and TRBJ1-2, with 7 bases aligning to TRBD1. The sequencing input was peripheral blood. CDR3 in DNA: TGCGCCAGCAGCTTCGGGACAGACTATGGCTACACCTTC. Its translation is CASSFGTDYGYTF.